The next 28 T cell receptor beta chains were all read from a single sample in a study of graft-versus-host responses after intestinal transplantation. The protocol was immunoSEQ multiplex PCR, while the TCRdb copy is restricted to in-frame clones and leaves out a portion. This sample yields some 13,000 clones, of which more than 35% are seen a single time; 0.85% to 1.3% belongs to the top ten. The sequences come from alloreactive CD4+ T cells from a mixed lymphocyte reaction culture, collected before intestinal transplant. Subset meaning: CFSE-low proliferating T cells sorted from approximately 6-day pre-transplant mixed lymphocyte reaction (GvH or HvG direction). The source of these receptors is a human patient who received an intestinal transplant.

This clone is termed medium-sized. The V gene is TRBV6-6, the J gene TRBJ1-2; the match to TRBD1 covers 9 bases. CDR3 size: 12 residues. Germline loops: CDR1 MNHNY, CDR2 SVGAGI (reference sequence). Germline trimming cut 8 bases from V and 3 bases from J; bases unmatched to any gene: 1. The CDR3 protein is CASRTGDYGYTF. DNA of the CDR3: TGTGCCAGCCGGACAGGGGACTATGGCTACACCTTC.

This clone was seen only a few times. The CDR3 DNA reads TGTGCCAGCAGCTTTGAATCCCAGTCTTATGAAAAACTGTTTTTT. Protein sequence: CASSFESQSYEKLFF. This chain joins TRBV7-2 and TRBJ1-4, with D unclear. V lost 3 bases and J 6 bases, leaving 14 bases between the germline ends. Germline lookup yields CDR1 SGHTA and CDR2 FQGNSA. The CDR3 totals 15 residues.

The V and J genes are TRBV10-3 and TRBJ2-2; 7 bases fit TRBD2. Germline-derived CDR1 and CDR2 are ENHRY and SYGVKD. There are 16 residues in the CDR3. J lost 2 bases, V lost 2 bases, and 5 bases had no gene match. The CDR3 protein is CAISEGLAANTGELFF. DNA of the CDR3: TGTGCCATCAGTGAGGGGCTAGCGGCAAACACCGGGGAGCTGTTTTTT.

The chain has TRBV4-3 and TRBJ2-1; 9 nucleotides line up with TRBD1. Per the germline V gene, CDR1 is LGHNA and CDR2 is YSLEER. V gave up 3 bases and J gave up 9 bases; unmatched junction bases: 3. There are 13 residues in the CDR3. Here the CDR3 reads CASSHQTGGEQFF. The CDR3, as DNA: TGCGCCAGCAGCCACCAGACAGGGGGTGAGCAGTTCTTC.

This clone was seen only a few times. J is TRBJ1-6 and V is TRBV30; perhaps TRBD1 as D (6 bases). The germline gives CDR1 GTSNPN, CDR2 SVGIG (reference sequence). Trimming removed 4 bases at V and 7 bases at J, with 26 bases between. The CDR3 sequence is 18 residues long. CDR3 in DNA: TGTGCCTGGACCCTTTTAACGGGGAGGGGGACGACAAATTCACCCCTCCACTTT. It yields the protein CAWTLLTGRGTTNSPLHF.

The rearrangement uses TRBV18 and TRBJ2-2; TRBD2 is a possible D gene (7 bases). With 1 base removed from V and 3 bases from J, the gap between germline ends came to 21 bases. The CDR3 contains 19 residues. Germline CDR1 reads KGHSH; CDR2 reads LQKENI. The CDR3 coding sequence is TGTGCCAGCTCACCACGGGCGGTTAACGGCGGGGGCTACACCGGGGAGCTGTTTTTT. This gives the protein CASSPRAVNGGGYTGELFF.

This clone is deemed medium-sized. The chain carries TRBV7-9 and TRBJ1-3; tentative D call: TRBD1 (5 bases). This CDR3 region has 15 residues. Trimming took 4 bases from V and 2 from J, leaving 12 bases between them. Germline lookup yields CDR1 SEHNR and CDR2 FQNEAQ (reference sequence). The CDR3 coding sequence is TGTGCCAGCAGCTCAGGACAAGCGACTGGAAACACCATATATTTT. Its translation: CASSSGQATGNTIYF.

This chain connects TRBV19 to TRBJ2-2; a weak D match, TRBD1 (5 bases). Germline assignment: CDR1 LNHDA and CDR2 SQIVND (reference sequence). V lost 1 base and J lost 2, with 5 bases in between. The CDR3 totals 14 residues. Written as DNA, the CDR3 is TGTGCCAGTAGTATAGGGACAAACACCGGGGAGCTGTTTTTT. Protein: CASSIGTNTGELFF.

This rearrangement joins TRBV7-2 to TRBJ1-1, with D perhaps TRBD1 (5 bases). Looked up from germline, CDR1 is SGHTA and CDR2 is FQGNSA. The CDR3 sequence is 16 residues long. The CDR3 DNA follows: TGTACGCGACGGGAGGGGCTGGGTGTGTTGAACACTGAAGCTTTCTTT. Its protein is CTRREGLGVLNTEAFF.

The chain uses TRBV6-6 and TRBJ1-1; D is possibly TRBD1 (6 bases). This CDR3 has 16 amino acids. In germline, CDR1 is MNHNY, CDR2 SVGAGI (reference sequence). Trimming removed 2 bases at V and 5 bases at J, with 18 bases between. The CDR3 is CASSYPTTGGRTEAFF. The CDR3 bases are TGTGCCAGCAGTTACCCAACGACAGGAGGTAGGACTGAAGCTTTCTTT.

This CDR3 is CASSFYGFSMNTEAFF. CDR3 sequence (DNA): TGTGCCAGCAGCTTTTACGGGTTTAGCATGAACACTGAAGCTTTCTTT. V is TRBV7-9 and J is TRBJ1-1; D remains ambiguous. This CDR3 comprises 16 residues. The ends were cut back, 3 bases at V and 0 bases at J, with 14 bases in the middle. Per germline, CDR1 SEHNR and CDR2 FQNEAQ (reference sequence). Supplemented by reference TRBV7-9 and TRBJ1-1, the full variable domain reads DTGVSQNPRHKITKRGQNVTFRCDPISEHNRLYWYRQTLGQGPEFLTYFQNEAQLEKSRLLSDRFSAERPKGSFSTLEIQRTEQGDSAMYLCASSFYGFSMNTEAFFGQGTRLTVV.

In this sample, this clone is medium-sized. The chain is built from TRBV10-3 and TRBJ1-1, with D tentatively TRBD1 (6 bases). The CDR3 runs to 14 residues. V was pared by 10 bases and J by 4 bases, with 19 bases between. The germline V gene encodes CDR1 ENHRY and CDR2 SYGVKD. Written as DNA, the CDR3 is TGTGCCAGCACAGGGACGTCGAGTGTCACTGAAGCTTTCTTT. It specifies CASTGTSSVTEAFF.

This chain joins TRBV5-5 and TRBJ1-3; D ambiguous. Germline CDR1 and CDR2: SGHKS and YYEKEE (reference sequence). V lost 6 bases and J lost 4, with 17 bases in between. The CDR3 extends over 15 amino acids. CDR3 amino acids: CASTTFGVAGNTIYF. The CDR3, as DNA: TGTGCCAGCACCACATTCGGGGTCGCGGGAAACACCATATATTTT.

V gene TRBV5-6 combines with J gene TRBJ1-2, with TRBD1 as a possible D gene (6 bases). The germline V gene has CDR1 SGHDT and CDR2 YYEEEE. Trimming removed 4 bases at V and 4 bases at J, with 11 bases between. The CDR3 sequence is 13 residues long. CDR3 sequence reads: CASSPGQSYGYTF. The DNA for the CDR3 is TGTGCCAGCAGCCCTGGACAGAGCTATGGCTACACCTTC.

The rearrangement joins TRBV9 to TRBJ1-1, with D possibly being TRBD1 (6 bases). V was cut by 4 bases and J by 4 bases, with 32 bases left in between. Germline V lookup: CDR1 SGDLS, CDR2 YYNGEE. This CDR3 spans 20 amino acids. Here the CDR3 DNA reads TGTGCCAGCAGCCTCCTGCTTGTGGGGAGGGGGGCAGCGTCAGGCACTGAAGCTTTCTTT. It codes for CASSLLLVGRGAASGTEAFF.

The chain carries TRBV7-2 and TRBJ2-2; possible D gene TRBD2, 5 bases. V was cut by 5 bases and J by 1 base, with 11 bases left in between. CDR3 length: 15 residues. Germline V lookup: CDR1 SGHTA, CDR2 FQGNSA. CDR3 nucleotide sequence: TGTGCCAGCAGCCGCCAACTAGGGAACACCGGGGAGCTGTTTTTT. Its translation: CASSRQLGNTGELFF.

In this sample, this clone is medium-sized. The chain joins TRBV29-1 to TRBJ1-2, with 7 nucleotides matching TRBD1. Losses at the gene ends were 7 bases for V and 3 bases for J; bases not matched to a gene: 8. This CDR3 contains 13 residues. Germline CDR1 SQVTM, CDR2 ANQGSEA. CDR3 region: CSGYSGTDYGYTF. Written as DNA, the CDR3 is TGCAGCGGATACTCCGGGACAGACTATGGCTACACCTTC.

The CDR3 region is CASSEQGNTEAFF. In DNA form, the CDR3 reads TGTGCCAGCAGTGAACAGGGGAACACTGAAGCTTTCTTT. This chain uses TRBV2 with TRBJ1-1; D might be TRBD1 (5 bases). V dropped 2 bases and J dropped 1 base, with 5 bases sitting between them. CDR1 is SNHLY and CDR2 is FYNNEI in the germline V gene. This CDR3 has 13 residues.

Only a few counts were recorded for this clone. The chain couples TRBV19 to TRBJ1-1; D may be TRBD1 (6 bases). Germline V gene data show CDR1 as LNHDA and CDR2 as SQIVND (reference sequence). V lost 4 bases, J lost 11 bases, and 20 bases lay in between. The CDR3 covers 14 residues. The CDR3, as DNA: TGTGCCAGTAGTACGGGCCGGGACACCTTTGGGGCTTTCTTT. It is translated as CASSTGRDTFGAFF.

This clone was picked up a small number of times. V usage is TRBV10-3 and J usage is TRBJ2-6, with 10 bases matching TRBD1. The CDR3 length is 18 residues. The junction had 11 bases not matched to a gene; V was cut back by 6 bases and J by 3 bases. Germline CDR1 and CDR2: ENHRY and SYGVKD. Here the CDR3 reads CAISPGQGKIGGANVLTF. The CDR3 coding sequence is TGTGCCATCAGCCCGGGACAGGGGAAAATTGGTGGGGCCAACGTCCTGACTTTC.

The CDR3 loop is CASSPRRFQGYGYTF. For the CDR3, the DNA is TGTGCCAGTAGCCCCCGGAGGTTCCAAGGCTATGGCTACACCTTC. This sequence joins TRBV19 and TRBJ1-2; D gene uncertain. The CDR3 totals 15 residues. The germline V gene has CDR1 LNHDA and CDR2 SQIVND (reference sequence). V shed 6 bases and J shed 4 bases, with 18 bases lying between them.

By proportion, this clone is medium-sized. The chain employs TRBV19 and TRBJ1-1, with D uncertain. Germline V gene sequence: CDR1 LNHDA, CDR2 SQIVND (reference sequence). The ends were cut back, 5 bases at V and 10 bases at J, with 17 bases in the middle. The CDR3 has 13 residues. CDR3 region: CASSPPAILVAFF. The CDR3 DNA sequence: TGTGCCAGTAGTCCCCCCGCGATACTGGTAGCTTTCTTT. The full variable domain, with the rest looked up from reference TRBV19 and TRBJ1-1, is DGGITQSPKYLFRKEGQNVTLSCEQNLNHDAMYWYRQDPGQGLRLIYYSQIVNDFQKGDIAEGYSVSREKKESFPLTVTSAQKNPTAFYLCASSPPAILVAFFGQGTRLTVV.

The chain uses TRBV27 and TRBJ2-3; TRBD1 agrees at 10 bases. The CDR3 has 16 residues. The junction had 4 bases not matched to a gene; V was cut back by 0 bases and J by 4 bases. The V gene's germline CDR1 is MNHEY and CDR2 SMNVEV (reference sequence). This chain's CDR3 is CASSLSPTGGPDTQYF. The CDR3 DNA is TGTGCCAGCAGTTTATCCCCGACAGGGGGCCCAGATACGCAGTATTTT.

The chain has TRBV7-9 and TRBJ1-1; 9 positions match TRBD1. Looked up from germline, CDR1 is SEHNR and CDR2 is FQNEAQ (reference sequence). The V and J ends lost 5 bases and 1 base, in that order; junction bases with no gene match: 5. This CDR3 comprises 15 residues. CDR3 sequence reads: CASSHPGQGNTEAFF. CDR3 sequence (DNA): TGTGCCAGCAGCCACCCGGGACAGGGGAACACTGAAGCTTTCTTT.

The rearrangement joins TRBV29-1 to TRBJ1-1, with 8 bases matching TRBD1. This CDR3 is 13 amino acids long. The trim removed 3 bases at V and 11 bases at J, leaving 11 bases unmatched. Germline V lookup: CDR1 SQVTM, CDR2 ANQGSEA. The CDR3 sequence is CSVDRGQISAAFF. The CDR3 DNA reads as TGCAGCGTTGACAGGGGGCAAATTTCTGCCGCTTTCTTT. The variable domain in full, completed from reference TRBV29-1 and TRBJ1-1, reads SAVISQKPSRDICQRGTSLTIQCQVDSQVTMMFWYRQQPGQSLTLIATANQGSEATYESGFVIDKFPISRPNLTFSTLTVSNMSPEDSSIYLCSVDRGQISAAFFGQGTRLTVV.

V and J are TRBV9 and TRBJ2-5, with D unresolved. The V and J ends lost 3 bases and 5 bases respectively, with 11 bases between them. Germline CDR1 and CDR2: SGDLS and YYNGEE. This CDR3 is 13 amino acids long. The CDR3 protein is CASSGYPHETQYF. The CDR3 region has the DNA TGTGCCAGCAGCGGCTACCCCCACGAGACCCAGTACTTC.

The chain is built from TRBV27 and TRBJ2-6; 7 bases agree with TRBD1. The germline V gene has CDR1 MNHEY and CDR2 SMNVEV (reference sequence). Trimming removed 6 bases from V and 2 bases from J; junction bases left unmatched: 10. There are 17 residues in the CDR3. The CDR3 sequence: CASRLWAGGPGANVLTF. For the CDR3, the DNA is TGTGCCAGCAGACTTTGGGCAGGGGGACCTGGGGCCAACGTCCTGACTTTC.

The rearrangement joins TRBV4-3 to TRBJ2-1; D remains unclear. The CDR3 loop spans 13 amino acids. Trimming removed 0 bases at V and 10 bases at J, with 10 bases between. Germline V gene lookup returns CDR1 LGHNA and CDR2 YSLEER. The CDR3 coding sequence is TGCGCCAGCAGCCAAGACTTGGTCAGGGAGCAGTTCTTC. Protein product: CASSQDLVREQFF.